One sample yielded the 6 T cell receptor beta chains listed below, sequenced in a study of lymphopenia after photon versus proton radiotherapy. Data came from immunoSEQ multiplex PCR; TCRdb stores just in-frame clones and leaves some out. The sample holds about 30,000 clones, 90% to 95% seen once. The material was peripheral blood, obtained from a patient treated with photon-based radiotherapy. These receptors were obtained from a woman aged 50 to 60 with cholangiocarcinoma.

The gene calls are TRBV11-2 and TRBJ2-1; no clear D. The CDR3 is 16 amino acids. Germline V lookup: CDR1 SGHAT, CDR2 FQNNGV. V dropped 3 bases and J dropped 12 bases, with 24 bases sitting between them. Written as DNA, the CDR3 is TGTGCCAGCAGCTTTGGGATAACCCGCCAGAGGACCCCGCAGTTCTTC. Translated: CASSFGITRQRTPQFF.

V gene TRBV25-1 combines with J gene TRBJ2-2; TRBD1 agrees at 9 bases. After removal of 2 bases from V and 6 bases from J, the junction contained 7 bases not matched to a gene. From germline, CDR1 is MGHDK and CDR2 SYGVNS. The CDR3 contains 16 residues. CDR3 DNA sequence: TGTGCCAGCAGTGAACTGACAGGGGGAGGGGCCGGGGAGCTGTTTTTT. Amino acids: CASSELTGGGAGELFF.

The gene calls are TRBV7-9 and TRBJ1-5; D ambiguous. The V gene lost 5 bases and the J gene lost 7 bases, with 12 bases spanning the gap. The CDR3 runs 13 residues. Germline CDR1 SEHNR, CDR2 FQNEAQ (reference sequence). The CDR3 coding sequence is TGTGCCAGCAGCGAAGAACTGGGGCAGCCCCAGCATTTT. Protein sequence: CASSEELGQPQHF.

The CDR3 reads CSVSSGGTNTGELFF. The CDR3 DNA follows: TGCAGCGTTTCCAGCGGGGGGACGAACACCGGGGAGCTGTTTTTT. The V gene is TRBV29-1, the J gene TRBJ2-2, with 9 bases that match TRBD2. V shed 5 bases, J shed 0 bases, and the junction held 4 bases outside the gene matches. Germline CDR1 and CDR2: SQVTM and ANQGSEA. The CDR3 runs 15 residues.

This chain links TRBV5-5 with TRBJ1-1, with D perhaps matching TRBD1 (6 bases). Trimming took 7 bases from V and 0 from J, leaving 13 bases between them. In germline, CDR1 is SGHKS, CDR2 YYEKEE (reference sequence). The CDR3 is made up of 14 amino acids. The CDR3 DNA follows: TGTGCCAGCGTCGCAGGGACAATGAACACTGAAGCTTTCTTT. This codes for CASVAGTMNTEAFF.

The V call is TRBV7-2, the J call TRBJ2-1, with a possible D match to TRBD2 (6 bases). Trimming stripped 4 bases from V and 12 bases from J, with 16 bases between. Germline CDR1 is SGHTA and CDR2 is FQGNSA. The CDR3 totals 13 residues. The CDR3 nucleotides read TGTGCCAGCAGCTCCTCGCCTAGCGTCGGGCAGTTCTTC. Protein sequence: CASSSSPSVGQFF.